A selection of T cell receptor beta chains follows, all from one sample in a study of T cells in Graves' hyperthyroidism and ophthalmopathy. TCRdb analysed the multiplex PCR reads with MiXCR anew, one entry per CDR3 protein. Of approximately 350,000 distinct CDR3 sequences in the sample, around 15% were seen once. Specimen: blood. Source of these receptors: a woman between 55 and 75 years old with Graves' ophthalmopathy. The CDR3 runs from the conserved cysteine through the conserved F or W. A D gene is named only where the DNA matches it firmly. For some rows the clone size is stated as once, few or many, or as a class when expanded; others skip it.

clone_size	v_call	d_call	j_call	cdr3_aa	cdr3_nt
many	TRBV28	TRBD1	TRBJ1-1	CASRDPGQVGAFF	TGTGCCAGCAGGGACCCGGGACAGGTGGGAGCTTTCTTT
.	TRBV28	TRBD1	TRBJ1-2	CASSSGTGSGGYTF	TGTGCCAGCAGTTCGGGGACAGGGAGCGGAGGCTACACCTTC
many	TRBV5-6	.	TRBJ1-1	CASSLRAQFTEAFF	TGTGCCAGCAGCTTGAGGGCCCAGTTCACTGAAGCTTTCTTT
many	TRBV20-1	.	TRBJ2-3	CSANPYPSRGATDTQYF	TGCAGTGCTAACCCCTACCCTAGTCGCGGTGCAACAGATACGCAGTATTTT
many	TRBV20-1	TRBD2	TRBJ2-1	CSARDPPGLGASTQFF	TGCAGTGCTAGAGACCCCCCGGGACTAGGAGCCAGTACGCAGTTCTTC
many	TRBV20-1	.	TRBJ2-3	CSASGGQSSTDTQYF	TGCAGTGCCTCAGGCGGACAGTCTAGCACAGATACGCAGTATTTT
few	TRBV15	.	TRBJ1-5	CATSRDRAGEGIQPQHF	TGTGCCACCAGCAGAGATCGTGCAGGGGAGGGAATTCAGCCCCAGCATTTT
.	TRBV13	TRBD2	TRBJ2-7	CASTLGTSGRNEQYF	TGTGCCAGCACACTCGGAACTAGCGGGAGGAACGAGCAGTACTTC
few	TRBV6-1	.	TRBJ2-7	CASRRDQHSYEQYF	TGTGCCAGCAGGCGGGACCAACACTCCTACGAGCAGTACTTC
few	TRBV5-4	TRBD2	TRBJ2-5	CASSLFGRAQETQYF	TGTGCCAGCAGCTTATTCGGGAGGGCCCAAGAGACCCAGTACTTC
.	TRBV11-2	TRBD2	TRBJ2-1	CASSSLGIAGGRSEQFF	TGTGCCAGCAGCTCACTGGGAATAGCGGGAGGGCGCAGTGAGCAGTTCTTC
many	TRBV20-1	TRBD2	TRBJ2-5	CSAARLAGTQETQYF	TGCAGTGCTGCCCGACTAGCGGGTACCCAAGAGACCCAGTACTTC
many	TRBV4-1	.	TRBJ2-3	CASSERLEDGADTQYF	TGCGCCAGCAGCGAAAGGTTGGAGGACGGGGCCGATACGCAGTATTTT
many	TRBV12-3/TRBV12-4	TRBD1	TRBJ1-5	CASVRTGGYQPQHF	TGTGCCAGCGTCCGGACAGGGGGTTATCAGCCCCAGCATTTT
many	TRBV24-1	.	TRBJ2-1	CATSDLDSVGSSYNEQFF	TGTGCCACCAGTGACCTGGACAGCGTGGGAAGCTCCTACAATGAGCAGTTCTTC
few	TRBV24-1	TRBD2	TRBJ2-3	CATSDRAGTSGLDTQYF	TGTGCCACCAGTGATAGGGCCGGGACTAGCGGTCTAGATACGCAGTATTTT
few	TRBV5-5	.	TRBJ2-1	CASSSAPDSRSYNEQFF	TGTGCCAGCAGCTCGGCACCTGACAGTCGCTCCTACAATGAGCAGTTCTTC
many	TRBV18	.	TRBJ1-5	CASSPGLEQPQHF	TGTGCCAGCTCACCAGGACTAGAGCAGCCCCAGCATTTT
many	TRBV3-1	.	TRBJ2-6	CASSSRGAGANVLTF	TGTGCCAGCAGCTCCAGGGGGGCGGGGGCCAACGTCCTGACTTTC
many	TRBV28	TRBD2	TRBJ2-1	CASSFVGGTYNEQFF	TGTGCCAGCAGTTTCGTGGGAGGGACCTACAATGAGCAGTTCTTC